These 4 T cell receptor beta chains were all obtained from the same sample, sequenced in a study of neurological immune-mediated disorders. One entry per CDR3 protein results from TCRdb running MiXCR on the 5' RACE reads. The sample contains tens of thousands of distinct CDR3 sequences, 5% to 5.5% of which appear only once. Material: PBMCs. Receptors were obtained from a woman aged 30 to 39 with multiple sclerosis.

This clonotype was seen repeatedly, ten times or more. This chain's CDR3 is CASSLADSYGYTF. In DNA, the CDR3 is TGCGCCAGCAGCTTGGCTGACAGCTATGGCTACACCTTC. The V gene is TRBV5-1, the J gene TRBJ1-2, with D maybe TRBD1 (5 bases). This CDR3 region has 13 residues. Trimming cost V 0 bases and J 4 bases, with 7 bases left between them. Germline lookup yields CDR1 SGHRS and CDR2 YFSETQ.

This clonotype occurred once. The chain couples TRBV5-1 to TRBJ1-4; the D is unclear. This CDR3 contains 13 residues. V was clipped by 1 base and J by 5 bases, with 6 bases between them. Germline loops: CDR1 SGHRS, CDR2 YFSETQ. The CDR3 coding sequence is TGCGCCAGCAGCTTGCGGGGAAATGAAAAACTGTTTTTT. This gives the protein CASSLRGNEKLFF. Filled out from reference TRBV5-1 and TRBJ1-4, the complete variable domain reads KAGVTQTPRYLIKTRGQQVTLSCSPISGHRSVSWYQQTPGQGLQFLFEYFSETQRNKGNFPGRFSGRQFSNSRSEMNVSTLELGDSALYLCASSLRGNEKLFFGSGTQLSVL.

This clonotype was picked up many times. The rearrangement joins TRBV12-3 or TRBV12-4 to TRBJ1-2; D gene unclear. V was cut by 4 bases and J by 4 bases, with 10 bases left in between. CDR3 length: 13 amino acids. CDR3 in DNA: TGTGCCAGCAGTTCCTCGATAAGCTATGGCTACACCTTC. It encodes CASSSSISYGYTF.

This clonotype was counted ten times or more. The V and J genes are TRBV20-1 and TRBJ2-7; 8 bases map to TRBD2. The CDR3 spans 15 residues. CDR1 and CDR2 (germline): DFQATT, SNEGSKA (reference sequence). The junction had 12 bases not matched to a gene; V was cut back by 3 bases and J by 5 bases. Here the CDR3 DNA reads TGCAGTGCTAGTCCGGGACTAGTCCCATCCGACGAGCAGTACTTC. This encodes CSASPGLVPSDEQYF.